This T cell receptor beta chain was recorded in a study of blood T cell repertoires in COVID-19. Study-wide context: Some COVID-19 samples were acute and others convalescent; all came from the United States, Italy and Spain. Sample material is recorded as cDNA or gDNA derived from T cells, B-cell-depleted T cells, or PBMCs.

As originally analysed: Estimation of nucleated cell counts relied on the amplification of reference gene primers. Some clones are missing from TCRdb's copy, which holds only in-frame ones; the method was immunoSEQ multiplex PCR. V and J calls and clone size are copied from that table; D and trimming were computed from the DNA. The data hold some 60,000 clones, with around 83% observed a single time. The trim removed 0 bases at V and 3 bases at J, leaving 9 bases unmatched. The CDR3 has 17 amino acids. Germline V gives CDR1 SGHRS, CDR2 YFSETQ. Sequencing input: peripheral blood. V and J are TRBV5-1 and TRBJ2-7; the match to TRBD1 covers 10 bases. The receptor was derived from a woman at least 80 years old with acute or convalescent COVID-19. The CDR3 sequence: CASSLEGSGTGDYEQYF. CDR3 nucleotides: TGCGCCAGCAGCTTGGAAGGTAGTGGGACAGGGGACTACGAGCAGTACTTC. Full variable domain (outside the CDR3, taken from reference TRBV5-1 and TRBJ2-7): KAGVTQTPRYLIKTRGQQVTLSCSPISGHRSVSWYQQTPGQGLQFLFEYFSETQRNKGNFPGRFSGRQFSNSRSEMNVSTLELGDSALYLCASSLEGSGTGDYEQYFGPGTRLTVT.